Listed below are T cell receptor beta chains from one sample, sequenced in a study of blood T cell repertoires in COVID-19. The assay was immunoSEQ multiplex PCR, and TCRdb's table has in-frame clones only and misses some. In the table there are about 260,000 clones, around 80% of which are singletons. The sample consisted of PBMCs or T cells enriched from blood (not recorded which). Source of these receptors: a man in his thirties or forties with acute COVID-19. The CDR3 runs from the conserved cysteine through the conserved F or W. D genes are given only for firm matches. Size values are once, few and many counts, or a class for expanded clones, and some rows have none.

v_gene: TRBV9; j_gene: TRBJ1-4; abundance: .; d_gene: .; CDR3nt: TGTGCCAGCAGCGTAAATGGACGGAGGGAAAAACTGTTTTTT; CDR3aa: CASSVNGRREKLFF
v_gene: TRBV19; j_gene: TRBJ2-5; abundance: .; d_gene: .; CDR3nt: TGTGCCAGTAGTACGAGGTTCGAGTACCAAGAGACCCAGTACTTC; CDR3aa: CASSTRFEYQETQYF
v_gene: TRBV25-1; j_gene: TRBJ2-3; abundance: .; d_gene: TRBD2; CDR3nt: TGTGCCAGCAGTGAATTGGGGGGGAGTGGCACAGATACGCAGTATTTT; CDR3aa: CASSELGGSGTDTQYF
v_gene: TRBV18; j_gene: TRBJ2-1; abundance: once; d_gene: .; CDR3nt: TGTGCCAGCTCACCTCTCCCACCAGGTCCCAATGAGCAGTTCTTC; CDR3aa: CASSPLPPGPNEQFF
v_gene: TRBV6-4; j_gene: TRBJ1-2; abundance: .; d_gene: TRBD1; CDR3nt: TGTGCCAGCACACCCCTTCGGACAGGGGTTCTATATGGCTACACCTTC; CDR3aa: CASTPLRTGVLYGYTF
v_gene: TRBV10-1; j_gene: TRBJ2-3; abundance: .; d_gene: .; CDR3nt: TGCGCCAGCAGTGAGTCATTCAACGAGCGGACCTCTATTTTGGGCACAGATACGCAGTATTTT; CDR3aa: CASSESFNERTSILGTDTQYF
v_gene: TRBV5-1; j_gene: TRBJ2-3; abundance: .; d_gene: TRBD2; CDR3nt: TGTGCCAGCAGCGTTACCACTAGCGGGATAAGGGCAGATACGCAGTATTTT; CDR3aa: CASSVTTSGIRADTQYF
v_gene: TRBV11-3; j_gene: TRBJ2-1; abundance: .; d_gene: TRBD1; CDR3nt: TGTGCCAGCAGCTTAGATTCCCGGACAGGGGGCGGTCTATTGTACAATGAGCAGTTCTTC; CDR3aa: CASSLDSRTGGGLLYNEQFF
v_gene: TRBV5-1; j_gene: TRBJ1-6; abundance: few; d_gene: .; CDR3nt: TGCGCCAGCAGCCCGTCCAGGGACTCCTATAATTCACCCCTCCACTTT; CDR3aa: CASSPSRDSYNSPLHF
v_gene: TRBV3-1/TRBV3-2; j_gene: TRBJ2-1; abundance: few; d_gene: TRBD2; CDR3nt: TGTGCCAGCAGCCATGCCGCGGGACTAGCGGGTGACAATGAGCAGTTCTTC; CDR3aa: CASSHAAGLAGDNEQFF
v_gene: TRBV5-4; j_gene: TRBJ2-5; abundance: .; d_gene: .; CDR3nt: TGTGCCAGCAGCTTCGGGAAGGCCGGTGAGACCCAGTACTTC; CDR3aa: CASSFGKAGETQYF
v_gene: TRBV5-1; j_gene: TRBJ1-3; abundance: .; d_gene: .; CDR3nt: TGCGCCAGCAGCTTGGCAACAGATACTGGAAACACCATATATTTT; CDR3aa: CASSLATDTGNTIYF
v_gene: TRBV6-2/TRBV6-3; j_gene: TRBJ2-3; abundance: .; d_gene: TRBD2; CDR3nt: TGTGCCAGCAGTTTCGAACTAGCGGGGTCCACAGATACGCAGTATTTT; CDR3aa: CASSFELAGSTDTQYF
v_gene: TRBV4-3; j_gene: TRBJ1-4; abundance: .; d_gene: .; CDR3nt: TGCGCCAGCAGCCAAGGGGCGAGGACAAACTCCGCAACTAATGAAAAACTGTTTTTT; CDR3aa: CASSQGARTNSATNEKLFF
v_gene: TRBV5-1; j_gene: TRBJ2-1; abundance: .; d_gene: .; CDR3nt: TGCGCCAGCAGCCGGTACAATGAGCAGTTCTTC; CDR3aa: CASSRYNEQFF
v_gene: TRBV27; j_gene: TRBJ1-2; abundance: .; d_gene: .; CDR3nt: TGTGCCAGCGGAGAGTCCGCTGGCTACACCTTC; CDR3aa: CASGESAGYTF
v_gene: TRBV2; j_gene: TRBJ2-1; abundance: few; d_gene: TRBD2; CDR3nt: TGTGCCAGCAGTGCATTAGTAGCGGGCTCCTACAATGAGCAGTTCTTC; CDR3aa: CASSALVAGSYNEQFF
v_gene: TRBV27; j_gene: TRBJ2-1; abundance: .; d_gene: .; CDR3nt: TGTGCCAGCAGTCTCTCCTGGCAGGTTGAGCAGTTCTTC; CDR3aa: CASSLSWQVEQFF
v_gene: TRBV18; j_gene: TRBJ1-1; abundance: .; d_gene: .; CDR3nt: TGTGCCAGCTCATTACTAGAGACGAACACTGAAGCTTTCTTT; CDR3aa: CASSLLETNTEAFF
v_gene: TRBV6-4; j_gene: TRBJ2-1; abundance: .; d_gene: TRBD2; CDR3nt: TGTGCCAGCAGTGACTCCCTAGCGGGAGCCAATGAGCAGTTCTTC; CDR3aa: CASSDSLAGANEQFF
v_gene: TRBV2; j_gene: TRBJ2-2; abundance: .; d_gene: TRBD1; CDR3nt: TGTGCCAGCAGTGAACGGGCAGGGGGTACCGGGGAGCTGTTTTTT; CDR3aa: CASSERAGGTGELFF
v_gene: TRBV10-3; j_gene: TRBJ2-1; abundance: few; d_gene: TRBD2; CDR3nt: TGTGCCATCAGCCCGGGCCGGACAGCGGGAGGCCGGGATGAGCAGTTCTTC; CDR3aa: CAISPGRTAGGRDEQFF
v_gene: TRBV6-5; j_gene: TRBJ1-4; abundance: .; d_gene: .; CDR3nt: TGTGCCAGCACCCCGGCAGGCGGGGAAAAACTGTTTTTT; CDR3aa: CASTPAGGEKLFF
v_gene: TRBV3-1/TRBV3-2; j_gene: TRBJ2-3; abundance: .; d_gene: TRBD2; CDR3nt: TGTGCCAGCAGCCCCAATGTACTAGCGGGAGGGGTAGATACGCAGTATTTT; CDR3aa: CASSPNVLAGGVDTQYF
v_gene: TRBV10-2; j_gene: TRBJ1-5; abundance: .; d_gene: .; CDR3nt: TGCGCCAGCACTGACCGGGTCGTAGGGCCCCAGCATTTT; CDR3aa: CASTDRVVGPQHF
v_gene: TRBV7-9; j_gene: TRBJ2-5; abundance: .; d_gene: TRBD1; CDR3nt: TGTGCCAGCAGCTTCGGGACAGGGCTCCAAGAGACCCAGTACTTC; CDR3aa: CASSFGTGLQETQYF
v_gene: TRBV6-6; j_gene: TRBJ2-5; abundance: .; d_gene: .; CDR3nt: TGTGCCAGCAGCCACTCAGGTTGGCAAGAGACCCAGTACTTC; CDR3aa: CASSHSGWQETQYF
v_gene: TRBV2; j_gene: TRBJ2-1; abundance: .; d_gene: TRBD1; CDR3nt: TGTGCCAGGAAACCGACAGGGACTGAGCAGTTCTTC; CDR3aa: CARKPTGTEQFF
v_gene: TRBV7-9; j_gene: TRBJ2-6; abundance: .; d_gene: TRBD2; CDR3nt: TGTGCCAGCAGCACGGGACTAGCGGCCTCTGGGGCCAACGTCCTGACTTTC; CDR3aa: CASSTGLAASGANVLTF
v_gene: TRBV15; j_gene: TRBJ1-5; abundance: .; d_gene: .; CDR3nt: TGTGCCACCAGCAGAGATGTTTATAGCAATCAGCCCCAGCATTTT; CDR3aa: CATSRDVYSNQPQHF
v_gene: TRBV6-1; j_gene: TRBJ1-4; abundance: .; d_gene: .; CDR3nt: TGTGCCAGCAGTGAAGCGGAGTCCGTCAGGTTTTTT; CDR3aa: CASSEAESVRFF
v_gene: TRBV18; j_gene: TRBJ1-1; abundance: .; d_gene: TRBD1; CDR3nt: TGTGCCAGCTCACAATCCACCGGGACAGTTAACACTGAAGCTTTCTTT; CDR3aa: CASSQSTGTVNTEAFF
v_gene: TRBV9; j_gene: TRBJ1-2; abundance: .; d_gene: .; CDR3nt: TGTGCCAGCAGCGCAGAATCGATCGGGGGGCGTAATGGCTACACCTTC; CDR3aa: CASSAESIGGRNGYTF
v_gene: TRBV13; j_gene: TRBJ1-4; abundance: .; d_gene: .; CDR3nt: TGTGCCAGCAAGCACCGCGGTACTGAAAAACTGTTTTTT; CDR3aa: CASKHRGTEKLFF
v_gene: TRBV25-1; j_gene: TRBJ1-2; abundance: .; d_gene: TRBD1; CDR3nt: TGTGCCAGCAGCGCCCCAGGACAGGCAGACTATGGCTACACCTTC; CDR3aa: CASSAPGQADYGYTF
v_gene: TRBV2; j_gene: TRBJ1-6; abundance: .; d_gene: TRBD1; CDR3nt: TGTGCCAGCAGGGAGACAGGGGGCGTTTCACCCCTCCACTTT; CDR3aa: CASRETGGVSPLHF
v_gene: TRBV5-6; j_gene: TRBJ2-3; abundance: .; d_gene: TRBD2; CDR3nt: TGTGCCAGCAGCTTTGGGACTAGCGGAACAGATACGCAGTATTTT; CDR3aa: CASSFGTSGTDTQYF